These T cell receptor beta chains were read from a single sample in a study of CD8 T cells in Susac syndrome. MiXCR, run by TCRdb on the immunoSEQ multiplex PCR reads, gives a single entry per CDR3 protein. The repertoire includes about 200,000 distinct CDR3 sequences, 95% of them detected once, and approximately 0.1% sits in the top ten. Material for sequencing was CD4+ T cells from PBMCs. Receptor source: a human donor in good health. Each CDR3 is given with its conserved first and last residue. Each record gives: J gene, clone size, V gene, D gene, CDR3 DNA, CDR3 protein. The D gene is left open where the match is weak. A clone size is listed for some rows: how often the clone was seen (once, few, many), or a class if it is expanded.

J gene: TRBJ2-4; clone size: once; V gene: TRBV7-8; D gene: TRBD2; CDR3 DNA: TGTGCCAGCAGCCCGGGAGGGCGCTTAACTTGGTACTTC; CDR3 protein: CASSPGGRLTWYF
J gene: TRBJ1-6; clone size: once; V gene: TRBV20-1; D gene: -; CDR3 DNA: TGCAGTGCTAGAGATCGGGGGGAAGGCTCCTATAATTCACCCCTCCACTTT; CDR3 protein: CSARDRGEGSYNSPLHF
J gene: TRBJ2-1; clone size: -; V gene: TRBV29-1; D gene: -; CDR3 DNA: TGCAGCGTTGGACCTCTAGCCTGGGAGCAGTTCTTC; CDR3 protein: CSVGPLAWEQFF
J gene: TRBJ2-1; clone size: -; V gene: TRBV15; D gene: -; CDR3 DNA: TGTGCCACCAGCAGCCCAGTTCGCAATGAGCAGTTCTTC; CDR3 protein: CATSSPVRNEQFF
J gene: TRBJ2-1; clone size: -; V gene: TRBV7-3; D gene: -; CDR3 DNA: TGTGCCAGCAGCTGGGACTTGGATTTAAATGAGCAGTTCTTC; CDR3 protein: CASSWDLDLNEQFF
J gene: TRBJ2-4; clone size: -; V gene: TRBV27; D gene: -; CDR3 DNA: TGTGCCAGCAGTTTGGCCGGGACTCACATTCAGTACTTC; CDR3 protein: CASSLAGTHIQYF
J gene: TRBJ2-3; clone size: -; V gene: TRBV29-1; D gene: -; CDR3 DNA: TGCAGCGTTGTTCCCAGTGTCACAGATACGCAGTATTTT; CDR3 protein: CSVVPSVTDTQYF
J gene: TRBJ2-5; clone size: -; V gene: TRBV20-1; D gene: -; CDR3 DNA: TGCAGTGCCCCGGGGCTGGGGGAGACCCAGTACTTC; CDR3 protein: CSAPGLGETQYF
J gene: TRBJ2-2; clone size: -; V gene: TRBV5-1; D gene: -; CDR3 DNA: TGCGCCAGCAACGACGGTCCGAACACCGGGGAGCTGTTTTTT; CDR3 protein: CASNDGPNTGELFF
J gene: TRBJ1-2; clone size: -; V gene: TRBV9; D gene: -; CDR3 DNA: TGTGCCAGCAGCGTCGAGGACAGCTATGGCTACACCTTC; CDR3 protein: CASSVEDSYGYTF
J gene: TRBJ2-3; clone size: -; V gene: TRBV24-1; D gene: -; CDR3 DNA: TGTGCCATACAAGAGAGACAGACAGATACGCAGTATTTT; CDR3 protein: CAIQERQTDTQYF
J gene: TRBJ1-2; clone size: -; V gene: TRBV20-1; D gene: -; CDR3 DNA: TGCAGTGCTCACAACCAGCGAGGGGGCTATGGCTACACCTTC; CDR3 protein: CSAHNQRGGYGYTF
J gene: TRBJ1-2; clone size: -; V gene: TRBV20-1; D gene: -; CDR3 DNA: TGCAGTGCACCCCGGGACACGGGGTATGGCTACACCTTC; CDR3 protein: CSAPRDTGYGYTF
J gene: TRBJ2-5; clone size: -; V gene: TRBV20-1; D gene: TRBD2; CDR3 DNA: TGCAGTGCTAGATCTAGCGGACAAGAGACCCAGTACTTC; CDR3 protein: CSARSSGQETQYF
J gene: TRBJ2-3; clone size: -; V gene: TRBV12-3/TRBV12-4; D gene: -; CDR3 DNA: TGTGCCAGCAACCTGAGGGGAGCAACAGATACGCAGTATTTT; CDR3 protein: CASNLRGATDTQYF
J gene: TRBJ2-1; clone size: -; V gene: TRBV5-1; D gene: -; CDR3 DNA: TGCGCCAGCAGCCCCCAAGATGGGGGCAATGAGCAGTTCTTC; CDR3 protein: CASSPQDGGNEQFF
J gene: TRBJ1-1; clone size: -; V gene: TRBV24-1; D gene: -; CDR3 DNA: TGTGCCACTGGGGGGCAGGGGAACACTGAAGCTTTCTTT; CDR3 protein: CATGGQGNTEAFF
J gene: TRBJ2-7; clone size: -; V gene: TRBV5-1; D gene: -; CDR3 DNA: TGCGCCAGCAGCTTGGAGCCAGGTTCAACGGTCGGCGAGCAGTACTTC; CDR3 protein: CASSLEPGSTVGEQYF